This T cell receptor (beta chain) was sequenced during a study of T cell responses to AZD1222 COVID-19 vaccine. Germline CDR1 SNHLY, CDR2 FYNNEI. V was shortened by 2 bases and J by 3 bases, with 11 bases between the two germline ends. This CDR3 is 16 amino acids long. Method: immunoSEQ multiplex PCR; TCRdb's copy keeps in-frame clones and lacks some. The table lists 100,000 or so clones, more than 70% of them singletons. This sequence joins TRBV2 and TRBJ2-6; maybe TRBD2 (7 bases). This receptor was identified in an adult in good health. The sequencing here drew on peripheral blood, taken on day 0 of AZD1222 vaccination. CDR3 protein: CASSESGGYGANVLTF. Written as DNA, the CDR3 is TGTGCCAGCAGTGAATCGGGGGGCTATGGGGCCAACGTCCTGACTTTC.